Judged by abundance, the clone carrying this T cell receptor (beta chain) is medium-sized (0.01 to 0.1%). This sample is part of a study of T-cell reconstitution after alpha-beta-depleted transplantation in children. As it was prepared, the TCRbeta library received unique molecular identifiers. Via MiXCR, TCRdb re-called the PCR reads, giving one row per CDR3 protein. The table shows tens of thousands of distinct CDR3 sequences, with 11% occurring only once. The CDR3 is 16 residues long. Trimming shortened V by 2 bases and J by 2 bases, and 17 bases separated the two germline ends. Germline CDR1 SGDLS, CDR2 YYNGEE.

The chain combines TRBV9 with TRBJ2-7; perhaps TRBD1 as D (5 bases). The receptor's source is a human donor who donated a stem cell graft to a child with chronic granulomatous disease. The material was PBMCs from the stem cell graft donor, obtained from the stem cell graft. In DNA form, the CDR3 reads TGTGCCAGCAGCGTTAGCCATAAGGGGTCCCCCTACGAGCAGTACTTC. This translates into CASSVSHKGSPYEQYF.